Listed below are T cell receptor beta chains from one sample, sequenced in a study of T cell changes during pregnancy in multiple sclerosis. Generated by immunoSEQ multiplex PCR, the TCRdb table keeps only in-frame clones and is missing some. The data contain tens of thousands of clones, roughly nine tenths of them singletons. Sequenced here: CD8+ T cells from peripheral blood mononuclear cells, sampled in the first trimester of pregnancy. These receptors were obtained from a female donor with multiple sclerosis, enrolled in a pregnancy study. Both conserved end residues are part of each CDR3. Fields, in order: CDR3 DNA, CDR3 protein, CDR3 length, clone size, D gene, V gene, J gene. A D gene is named only where the DNA matches it firmly. Only part of the rows carry a size: once, few, many, or a class if the clone is expanded.

CDR3nt: TGTGCCAGCAGTTCTGGAGTTCTCGTCGGCAATCAGCCCCAGCATTTT; CDR3aa: CASSSGVLVGNQPQHF; len: 16; abundance: .; d_gene: .; v_gene: TRBV27; j_gene: TRBJ1-5
CDR3nt: TGTGCCAGTAGTATAGATCTGGCTAGCGGCTCCTACAATGAGCAGTTCTTC; CDR3aa: CASSIDLASGSYNEQFF; len: 17; abundance: .; d_gene: TRBD2; v_gene: TRBV19; j_gene: TRBJ2-1
CDR3nt: TGCGCCAGCAGCCACCTCAGGCCCTTCGCAGATACGCAGTATTTT; CDR3aa: CASSHLRPFADTQYF; len: 15; abundance: .; d_gene: .; v_gene: TRBV4-3; j_gene: TRBJ2-3
CDR3nt: TGCGCCAGCAGCCAACGAGGGACAGGGTGGGGCACTGAAGCTTTCTTT; CDR3aa: CASSQRGTGWGTEAFF; len: 16; abundance: .; d_gene: TRBD1; v_gene: TRBV4-1; j_gene: TRBJ1-1
CDR3nt: TGTGCCAGCAGTTTCCGGGGTCATGTCTACGAGCAGTACTTC; CDR3aa: CASSFRGHVYEQYF; len: 14; abundance: .; d_gene: .; v_gene: TRBV28; j_gene: TRBJ2-7
CDR3nt: TGTGCCAGCAGCTTGGGGTGGCAGGGCTGTTGCACCGGGGAGCTGTTTTTT; CDR3aa: CASSLGWQGCCTGELFF; len: 17; abundance: .; d_gene: .; v_gene: TRBV5-6; j_gene: TRBJ2-2
CDR3nt: TGTGCCAGCAGCTTTATACGGGAGAACACTGAAGCTTTCTTT; CDR3aa: CASSFIRENTEAFF; len: 14; abundance: .; d_gene: .; v_gene: TRBV7-6; j_gene: TRBJ1-1
CDR3nt: TGTGCCAGCAGTTGGGGACAGGGGGGCCATCAGCCCCAGCATTTT; CDR3aa: CASSWGQGGHQPQHF; len: 15; abundance: .; d_gene: TRBD1; v_gene: TRBV27; j_gene: TRBJ1-5
CDR3nt: TGTGCCAGCAGTGAGACGACAGACGCACCCTACGAGCAGTACTTC; CDR3aa: CASSETTDAPYEQYF; len: 15; abundance: .; d_gene: .; v_gene: TRBV6-1; j_gene: TRBJ2-7
CDR3nt: TGTGCCAGCAGTTTAGGAACAGGGACCTACAATGAGCAGTTCTTC; CDR3aa: CASSLGTGTYNEQFF; len: 15; abundance: .; d_gene: .; v_gene: TRBV27; j_gene: TRBJ2-1
CDR3nt: TGTGCCAGCAGTGATTCCCAAAACTCTGGAAACACCATATATTTT; CDR3aa: CASSDSQNSGNTIYF; len: 15; abundance: .; d_gene: .; v_gene: TRBV6-1; j_gene: TRBJ1-3
CDR3nt: TGTGCCAGCTCAACCCGGGACAGGGGATCTGAGACCCAGTACTTC; CDR3aa: CASSTRDRGSETQYF; len: 15; abundance: .; d_gene: TRBD1; v_gene: TRBV18; j_gene: TRBJ2-5
CDR3nt: TGCGCCAGCAGCCAAGCAGGGATAGCACTAGCGGGAGGAGATACGCAGTATTTT; CDR3aa: CASSQAGIALAGGDTQYF; len: 18; abundance: .; d_gene: TRBD2; v_gene: TRBV4-1; j_gene: TRBJ2-3
CDR3nt: TGTGCCAGCAGTTTACCGGGGACAGGCGAAGAGCAGTACTTC; CDR3aa: CASSLPGTGEEQYF; len: 14; abundance: .; d_gene: TRBD1; v_gene: TRBV27; j_gene: TRBJ2-7
CDR3nt: TGTGCCAGCAGCTTAGGACAGGGGAACACTGAAGCTTTCTTT; CDR3aa: CASSLGQGNTEAFF; len: 14; abundance: .; d_gene: .; v_gene: TRBV13; j_gene: TRBJ1-1
CDR3nt: TGTGCCAGTAGAGTGGCTCTAGCGGGAGGAGTCCATGAGCAGTTCTTC; CDR3aa: CASRVALAGGVHEQFF; len: 16; abundance: .; d_gene: TRBD2; v_gene: TRBV19; j_gene: TRBJ2-1
CDR3nt: TGTGCCAGCAGTAAGGGGGTTGGCTACACCTTC; CDR3aa: CASSKGVGYTF; len: 11; abundance: once; d_gene: .; v_gene: TRBV6-1; j_gene: TRBJ1-2
CDR3nt: TGTGCCAGCAGCTTAGCGGCCTGGGAACCTAGCGGGAGCACAGATACGCAGTATTTT; CDR3aa: CASSLAAWEPSGSTDTQYF; len: 19; abundance: .; d_gene: TRBD2; v_gene: TRBV13; j_gene: TRBJ2-3
CDR3nt: TGTGCCAGCAGTGACGGTCGGAGTGGTATCCTCTCCTACGAGCAGTACTTC; CDR3aa: CASSDGRSGILSYEQYF; len: 17; abundance: .; d_gene: .; v_gene: TRBV2; j_gene: TRBJ2-7
CDR3nt: TGTGCCTGGAACTTCGGGGGGATGGAAGGCTACACCTTC; CDR3aa: CAWNFGGMEGYTF; len: 13; abundance: .; d_gene: .; v_gene: TRBV30; j_gene: TRBJ1-2
CDR3nt: TGTGCCAGCGGCTCCGGGACAGGACTCGAGCAGTACTTC; CDR3aa: CASGSGTGLEQYF; len: 13; abundance: .; d_gene: TRBD1; v_gene: TRBV27; j_gene: TRBJ2-7
CDR3nt: TGCGCCAGCAGCCGCCTGATGCTGGCCTCCGGGGCCTACGAGCAGTACTTC; CDR3aa: CASSRLMLASGAYEQYF; len: 17; abundance: .; d_gene: .; v_gene: TRBV4-1; j_gene: TRBJ2-7
CDR3nt: TGCGCCAGCAGCCAGACCACTAGCGGGAGTTCCTACGAGCAGTACTTC; CDR3aa: CASSQTTSGSSYEQYF; len: 16; abundance: .; d_gene: TRBD2; v_gene: TRBV4-1; j_gene: TRBJ2-7
CDR3nt: TGTGCCACCACCGACAGGGCAACTGAAGCTTTCTTT; CDR3aa: CATTDRATEAFF; len: 12; abundance: .; d_gene: TRBD1; v_gene: TRBV15; j_gene: TRBJ1-1
CDR3nt: TGTGCCAGCAGCGCTCGACAGAACTATGGCTACACCTTC; CDR3aa: CASSARQNYGYTF; len: 13; abundance: .; d_gene: .; v_gene: TRBV9; j_gene: TRBJ1-2
CDR3nt: TGTGCCAGCAGTCACAGGACTAGCGGGAGTCACGAGCAGTACTTC; CDR3aa: CASSHRTSGSHEQYF; len: 15; abundance: .; d_gene: TRBD2; v_gene: TRBV6-6; j_gene: TRBJ2-7
CDR3nt: TGTGCCTGGAGTCGCGGGACTGAGAACACCGGGGAGCTGTTTTTT; CDR3aa: CAWSRGTENTGELFF; len: 15; abundance: .; d_gene: .; v_gene: TRBV30; j_gene: TRBJ2-2
CDR3nt: TGTGCCAGCAGTTACACGGAGGATGGGTCACCCCTCCACTTT; CDR3aa: CASSYTEDGSPLHF; len: 14; abundance: .; d_gene: .; v_gene: TRBV6-5; j_gene: TRBJ1-6
CDR3nt: TGCGCCAGCAGCCAACCGGCCCAAGGGGACAATGAGCAGTTCTTC; CDR3aa: CASSQPAQGDNEQFF; len: 15; abundance: .; d_gene: .; v_gene: TRBV4-3; j_gene: TRBJ2-1
CDR3nt: TGTGCCAGCAGTTACTCGGGGGAGGGAAATCAGCCCCAGCATTTT; CDR3aa: CASSYSGEGNQPQHF; len: 15; abundance: .; d_gene: .; v_gene: TRBV6-5; j_gene: TRBJ1-5
CDR3nt: TGTGCCAGCAGTACGACAAACCCGGGACTAGCGGGAGGGTGGAATGAGCAGTTCTTC; CDR3aa: CASSTTNPGLAGGWNEQFF; len: 19; abundance: .; d_gene: TRBD2; v_gene: TRBV28; j_gene: TRBJ2-1
CDR3nt: TGTGCCAGCAGCTTAGGGACACCAGAGACCCAGTACTTC; CDR3aa: CASSLGTPETQYF; len: 13; abundance: .; d_gene: .; v_gene: TRBV13; j_gene: TRBJ2-5
CDR3nt: TGTGCCAGCAGCTCGGGGACAGGGGTCGGAGCTTTCTTT; CDR3aa: CASSSGTGVGAFF; len: 13; abundance: .; d_gene: TRBD1; v_gene: TRBV11-2; j_gene: TRBJ1-1
CDR3nt: TGTGCCAGCAGCCAATCTTACAGCAGGGAGCTGTTTTTT; CDR3aa: CASSQSYSRELFF; len: 13; abundance: .; d_gene: .; v_gene: TRBV16; j_gene: TRBJ2-2
CDR3nt: TGTGCCAGCAGCCCCGGACAGGGGACTAGTGGCCCGGGGGATACGCAGTATTTT; CDR3aa: CASSPGQGTSGPGDTQYF; len: 18; abundance: .; d_gene: .; v_gene: TRBV13; j_gene: TRBJ2-3
CDR3nt: TGTGCCAGCAGCTCCCCGACCAGACTAGCGGGAGAGCCTTGGGCGCAGTATTTT; CDR3aa: CASSSPTRLAGEPWAQYF; len: 18; abundance: .; d_gene: TRBD2; v_gene: TRBV11-2; j_gene: TRBJ2-3
CDR3nt: TGTGCCAGCAGTTTAGTCAGTCCGAACACTGAAGCTTTCTTT; CDR3aa: CASSLVSPNTEAFF; len: 14; abundance: few; d_gene: .; v_gene: TRBV28; j_gene: TRBJ1-1
CDR3nt: TGTGCCAGCAGTCCACGACAGGGACGAAATCCCGCTGAAGCTTTCTTT; CDR3aa: CASSPRQGRNPAEAFF; len: 16; abundance: .; d_gene: TRBD1; v_gene: TRBV27; j_gene: TRBJ1-1
CDR3nt: TGCGCCAGCAGCTTAGGGGGGGCTTACACCGGGGAGCTGTTTTTT; CDR3aa: CASSLGGAYTGELFF; len: 15; abundance: .; d_gene: .; v_gene: TRBV5-1; j_gene: TRBJ2-2
CDR3nt: TGTGCCAGTAGTATAGGGAGCGGGAGGTTTTCCTACAATGAGCAGTTCTTC; CDR3aa: CASSIGSGRFSYNEQFF; len: 17; abundance: .; d_gene: TRBD2; v_gene: TRBV19; j_gene: TRBJ2-1
CDR3nt: TGTGCCTGGAGCCCCCCACCGGGACAGGGGGCGGACGAGCAGTACTTC; CDR3aa: CAWSPPPGQGADEQYF; len: 16; abundance: .; d_gene: TRBD1; v_gene: TRBV30; j_gene: TRBJ2-7
CDR3nt: TGTGCCAGTTGGACAGGGGGCGACAGTGGCTACACCTTC; CDR3aa: CASWTGGDSGYTF; len: 13; abundance: .; d_gene: TRBD1; v_gene: TRBV6-1; j_gene: TRBJ1-2